Listed below are T cell receptor beta chains from one sample, sequenced in a study of CD8 T cells in ankylosing spondylitis. TCRdb reprocessed the 5' RACE reads via MiXCR and lists one record per CDR3 protein. The table has roughly 40,000 distinct CDR3 sequences, more than 15% seen once. Sequenced sample: blood. The receptors originated from a male donor with ankylosing spondylitis or in good health (not recorded which). The CDR3 runs from the conserved cysteine through the conserved F or W. A D gene is named only where the DNA matches it firmly. Clone size, where shown, is once, few, many, or a class for clones that have expanded.

v_gene: TRBV28; j_gene: TRBJ1-5; d_gene: -; abundance: -; CDR3aa: CASSPGRNYNQPQHF; CDR3nt: TGTGCCAGCAGTCCGGGACGTAACTACAATCAGCCCCAGCATTTT
v_gene: TRBV6-5; j_gene: TRBJ2-5; d_gene: -; abundance: few; CDR3aa: CASSYTRQAETQYF; CDR3nt: TGTGCCAGCAGTTACACGAGACAGGCGGAGACCCAGTACTTC
v_gene: TRBV20-1; j_gene: TRBJ2-5; d_gene: -; abundance: -; CDR3aa: CSATAGRMETQYF; CDR3nt: TGCAGTGCGACCGCAGGGAGGATGGAGACCCAGTACTTC
v_gene: TRBV12-3/TRBV12-4; j_gene: TRBJ2-3; d_gene: TRBD2; abundance: few; CDR3aa: CASTTRRGRAIDTQYF; CDR3nt: TGTGCCAGCACCACTCGGCGCGGGAGGGCCATAGATACGCAGTATTTT
v_gene: TRBV29-1; j_gene: TRBJ1-4; d_gene: TRBD1; abundance: -; CDR3aa: CSASSGGDEKLFF; CDR3nt: TGCAGCGCCTCGTCAGGGGGCGATGAAAAACTGTTTTTT
v_gene: TRBV9; j_gene: TRBJ2-3; d_gene: -; abundance: -; CDR3aa: CASSPWTSTDTQYF; CDR3nt: TGTGCCAGCAGCCCTTGGACTAGCACAGATACGCAGTATTTT
v_gene: TRBV12-3/TRBV12-4; j_gene: TRBJ2-7; d_gene: TRBD2; abundance: many; CDR3aa: CASSTQLLAGAYEQYF; CDR3nt: TGTGCCAGCAGTACCCAATTACTAGCGGGAGCCTACGAGCAGTACTTC
v_gene: TRBV28; j_gene: TRBJ1-1; d_gene: -; abundance: few; CDR3aa: CASTLQGSTEAFF; CDR3nt: TGTGCCAGCACCCTCCAGGGGAGCACTGAAGCTTTCTTT
v_gene: TRBV6-2/TRBV6-3; j_gene: TRBJ1-1; d_gene: -; abundance: few; CDR3aa: CASRQGEAFF; CDR3nt: TGTGCCAGCAGACAGGGTGAAGCTTTCTTT
v_gene: TRBV5-5; j_gene: TRBJ2-3; d_gene: -; abundance: -; CDR3aa: CASSLGWAADTQYF; CDR3nt: TGTGCCAGCAGCTTAGGATGGGCCGCGGATACGCAGTATTTT
v_gene: TRBV28; j_gene: TRBJ2-1; d_gene: -; abundance: -; CDR3aa: CASSRTREQFF; CDR3nt: TGTGCCAGCAGCAGGACCCGGGAGCAGTTCTTC
v_gene: TRBV5-1; j_gene: TRBJ2-7; d_gene: TRBD2; abundance: few; CDR3aa: CASSRTRTSGSYEQYF; CDR3nt: TGCGCCAGCAGCCGCACCAGGACTAGCGGGAGCTACGAGCAGTACTTC
v_gene: TRBV20-1; j_gene: TRBJ2-7; d_gene: -; abundance: few; CDR3aa: CSARQGTTYEQYF; CDR3nt: TGCAGTGCTAGACAGGGGACGACCTACGAGCAGTACTTC
v_gene: TRBV7-2; j_gene: TRBJ1-1; d_gene: -; abundance: -; CDR3aa: CASSLRGNTEAFF; CDR3nt: TGTGCCAGCAGCTTACGGGGGAACACTGAAGCTTTCTTT
v_gene: TRBV5-1; j_gene: TRBJ2-7; d_gene: TRBD1; abundance: once; CDR3aa: CASSLEGGADEQYF; CDR3nt: TGCGCCAGCAGCTTGGAAGGGGGCGCAGACGAGCAGTACTTC
v_gene: TRBV12-3/TRBV12-4; j_gene: TRBJ2-5; d_gene: TRBD2; abundance: -; CDR3aa: CASSASGRAKETQYF; CDR3nt: TGTGCCAGCAGCGCTAGCGGGAGGGCCAAAGAGACCCAGTACTTC
v_gene: TRBV6-1; j_gene: TRBJ2-1; d_gene: -; abundance: few; CDR3aa: CASSELTGGEDEQFF; CDR3nt: TGTGCCAGCAGTGAATTAACAGGGGGGGAAGATGAGCAGTTCTTC
v_gene: TRBV29-1; j_gene: TRBJ2-1; d_gene: TRBD1; abundance: -; CDR3aa: CSVGTGPTNNEQFF; CDR3nt: TGCAGCGTGGGGACAGGTCCTACAAACAATGAGCAGTTCTTC
v_gene: TRBV7-9; j_gene: TRBJ2-1; d_gene: -; abundance: many; CDR3aa: CASSLGQQFF; CDR3nt: TGTGCCAGCAGCCTGGGTCAGCAGTTCTTC
v_gene: TRBV5-1; j_gene: TRBJ2-5; d_gene: -; abundance: few; CDR3aa: CASSLGPLRETQYF; CDR3nt: TGCGCCAGCAGCTTGGGACCTCTTCGGGAGACCCAGTACTTC
v_gene: TRBV28; j_gene: TRBJ1-4; d_gene: -; abundance: -; CDR3aa: CASSLSGEGNEKLFF; CDR3nt: TGTGCCAGCAGTTTATCGGGGGAGGGGAATGAAAAACTGTTTTTT
v_gene: TRBV24-1; j_gene: TRBJ2-3; d_gene: -; abundance: many; CDR3aa: CATSDGKTDTQYF; CDR3nt: TGTGCCACCAGTGACGGAAAGACAGATACGCAGTATTTT
v_gene: TRBV28; j_gene: TRBJ1-4; d_gene: TRBD1; abundance: few; CDR3aa: CASGAGGGWEKLFF; CDR3nt: TGTGCCAGCGGTGCAGGGGGCGGTTGGGAAAAACTGTTTTTT
v_gene: TRBV24-1; j_gene: TRBJ2-2; d_gene: -; abundance: few; CDR3aa: CATSDPGGRAGELFF; CDR3nt: TGTGCCACCAGTGATCCCGGGGGGCGGGCCGGGGAGCTGTTTTTT
v_gene: TRBV11-2; j_gene: TRBJ2-3; d_gene: -; abundance: -; CDR3aa: CASSLTGSMTDTQYF; CDR3nt: TGTGCCAGCAGCTTAACCGGGAGCATGACAGATACGCAGTATTTT
v_gene: TRBV9; j_gene: TRBJ2-3; d_gene: -; abundance: -; CDR3aa: CASSPDATDTQYF; CDR3nt: TGTGCCAGCAGCCCGGACGCCACAGATACGCAGTATTTT
v_gene: TRBV15; j_gene: TRBJ2-2; d_gene: -; abundance: -; CDR3aa: CATSTQRGGTGELFF; CDR3nt: TGTGCCACCAGCACACAGCGTGGAGGAACCGGGGAGCTGTTTTTT
v_gene: TRBV12-3/TRBV12-4; j_gene: TRBJ2-7; d_gene: -; abundance: -; CDR3aa: CASSLSEQYF; CDR3nt: TGTGCCAGCAGTTTAAGCGAGCAGTACTTC
v_gene: TRBV5-1; j_gene: TRBJ1-1; d_gene: -; abundance: -; CDR3aa: CASSSGGPVTMAFF; CDR3nt: TGCGCCAGCAGCTCCGGTGGCCCCGTGACGATGGCTTTCTTT
v_gene: TRBV29-1; j_gene: TRBJ2-3; d_gene: TRBD1; abundance: few; CDR3aa: CSVHDRGLTDTQYF; CDR3nt: TGCAGCGTTCACGACAGGGGGCTAACAGATACGCAGTATTTT
v_gene: TRBV7-6; j_gene: TRBJ2-2; d_gene: TRBD2; abundance: -; CDR3aa: CASSLAGGPGGELFF; CDR3nt: TGTGCCAGCAGCTTAGCGGGAGGGCCCGGCGGGGAGCTGTTTTTT
v_gene: TRBV20-1; j_gene: TRBJ2-2; d_gene: -; abundance: few; CDR3aa: CSARVDYPGTGELFF; CDR3nt: TGCAGTGCTAGAGTGGACTACCCCGGCACCGGGGAGCTGTTTTTT
v_gene: TRBV6-2/TRBV6-3; j_gene: TRBJ2-3; d_gene: -; abundance: -; CDR3aa: CASSRLDSNTDTQYF; CDR3nt: TGTGCCAGCAGTCGTCTAGACAGTAACACAGATACGCAGTATTTT
v_gene: TRBV28; j_gene: TRBJ2-1; d_gene: TRBD2; abundance: few; CDR3aa: CASSLIPGGYNEQFF; CDR3nt: TGTGCCAGCAGTTTAATTCCGGGGGGGTACAATGAGCAGTTCTTC
v_gene: TRBV5-1; j_gene: TRBJ2-2; d_gene: -; abundance: -; CDR3aa: CASSLDPNTGELFF; CDR3nt: TGCGCCAGCAGCTTGGACCCGAACACCGGGGAGCTGTTTTTT
v_gene: TRBV28; j_gene: TRBJ2-3; d_gene: -; abundance: -; CDR3aa: CASRRGSTDTQYF; CDR3nt: TGTGCCAGCAGACGGGGAAGCACAGATACGCAGTATTTT
v_gene: TRBV7-2; j_gene: TRBJ2-7; d_gene: -; abundance: few; CDR3aa: CASSSRAGTSYEQYF; CDR3nt: TGTGCCAGCAGCTCGAGAGCGGGTACCTCCTACGAGCAGTACTTC
v_gene: TRBV7-3; j_gene: TRBJ2-3; d_gene: -; abundance: many; CDR3aa: CASSFWASTDTQYF; CDR3nt: TGTGCCAGCAGCTTCTGGGCTAGCACAGATACGCAGTATTTT
v_gene: TRBV20-1; j_gene: TRBJ2-1; d_gene: TRBD2; abundance: -; CDR3aa: CSARGRGVYNEQFF; CDR3nt: TGCAGTGCTAGAGGGCGGGGGGTTTACAATGAGCAGTTCTTC
v_gene: TRBV3-1; j_gene: TRBJ2-4; d_gene: -; abundance: few; CDR3aa: CASSHKNIQYF; CDR3nt: TGTGCCAGCAGCCATAAAAACATTCAGTACTTC
v_gene: TRBV4-3; j_gene: TRBJ1-1; d_gene: TRBD1; abundance: -; CDR3aa: CASSPTGGEAFF; CDR3nt: TGCGCCAGCAGCCCGACAGGGGGCGAAGCTTTCTTT
v_gene: TRBV7-2; j_gene: TRBJ2-4; d_gene: TRBD1; abundance: few; CDR3aa: CASTRDRVDIQYF; CDR3nt: TGTGCCAGCACCAGGGACAGGGTTGACATTCAGTACTTC
v_gene: TRBV28; j_gene: TRBJ1-4; d_gene: -; abundance: few; CDR3aa: CASSLSGATNEKLFF; CDR3nt: TGTGCCAGCAGTTTATCGGGGGCTACTAATGAAAAACTGTTTTTT
v_gene: TRBV24-1; j_gene: TRBJ2-1; d_gene: TRBD2; abundance: -; CDR3aa: CATSDSQGGPYNEQFF; CDR3nt: TGTGCCACCAGTGACAGCCAGGGAGGGCCCTACAATGAGCAGTTCTTC
v_gene: TRBV12-3/TRBV12-4; j_gene: TRBJ2-3; d_gene: -; abundance: few; CDR3aa: CASSFKGLGTDTQYF; CDR3nt: TGTGCCAGCAGTTTCAAGGGCCTTGGCACAGATACGCAGTATTTT
v_gene: TRBV20-1; j_gene: TRBJ2-3; d_gene: -; abundance: few; CDR3aa: CSATSPWGPRGTDTQYF; CDR3nt: TGCAGTGCTACCTCCCCTTGGGGACCGAGGGGCACAGATACGCAGTATTTT